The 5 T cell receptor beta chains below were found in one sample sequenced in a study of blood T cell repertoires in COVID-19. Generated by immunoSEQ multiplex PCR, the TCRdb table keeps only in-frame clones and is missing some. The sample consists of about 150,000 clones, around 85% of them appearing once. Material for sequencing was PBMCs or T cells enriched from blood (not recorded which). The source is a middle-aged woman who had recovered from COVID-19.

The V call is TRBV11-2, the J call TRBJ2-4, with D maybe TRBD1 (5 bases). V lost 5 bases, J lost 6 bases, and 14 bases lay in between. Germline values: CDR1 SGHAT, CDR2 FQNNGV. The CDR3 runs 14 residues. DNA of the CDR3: TGTGCCAGCAGCCCCGAGACAGTCACAAACATTCAGTACTTC. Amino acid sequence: CASSPETVTNIQYF. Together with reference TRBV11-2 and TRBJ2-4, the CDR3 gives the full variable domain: EAGVAQSPRYKIIEKRQSVAFWCNPISGHATLYWYQQILGQGPKLLIQFQNNGVVDDSQLPKDRFSAERLKGVDSTLKIQPAKLEDSAVYLCASSPETVTNIQYFGAGTRLSVL.

The CDR3 region has the DNA TGTGCCAGCAGTTTATCGGAGGAGGGATATGACACAGATACGCAGTATTTT. Protein: CASSLSEEGYDTDTQYF. V usage is TRBV27 and J usage is TRBJ2-3, with TRBD2 as a possible D gene (6 bases). CDR1 MNHEY and CDR2 SMNVEV come from the germline V gene (reference sequence). The V gene lost 0 bases and the J gene lost 2 bases, with 15 bases spanning the gap. The CDR3 sequence is 17 residues long.

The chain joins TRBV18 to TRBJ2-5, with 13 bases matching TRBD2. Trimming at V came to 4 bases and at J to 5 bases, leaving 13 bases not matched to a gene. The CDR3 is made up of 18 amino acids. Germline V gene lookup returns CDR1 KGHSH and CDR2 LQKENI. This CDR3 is CASSLIPRTSGSWETQYF. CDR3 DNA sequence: TGTGCCAGCTCACTTATTCCACGGACTAGCGGGAGTTGGGAGACCCAGTACTTC.

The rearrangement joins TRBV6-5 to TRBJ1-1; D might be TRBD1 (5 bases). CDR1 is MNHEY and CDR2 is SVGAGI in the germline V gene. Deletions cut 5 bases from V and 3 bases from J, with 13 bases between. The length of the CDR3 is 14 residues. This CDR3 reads CASSPSDRYTEAFF. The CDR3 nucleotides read TGTGCCAGCAGTCCTTCAGACAGATACACTGAAGCTTTCTTT.

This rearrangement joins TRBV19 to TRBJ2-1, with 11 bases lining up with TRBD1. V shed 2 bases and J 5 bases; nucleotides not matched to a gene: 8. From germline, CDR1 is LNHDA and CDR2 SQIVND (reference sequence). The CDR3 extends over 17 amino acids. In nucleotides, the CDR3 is TGTGCCAGTAGTATATTGCGAGGGACAGGGGGACACAATGAGCAGTTCTTC. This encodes CASSILRGTGGHNEQFF.